Following are 2 T cell receptor beta chains from one sample sequenced in a study of shared clonotypes between healthy human individuals. The protocol was immunoSEQ multiplex PCR, while the TCRdb copy is restricted to in-frame clones and leaves out a portion. The repertoire holds almost 750,000 clones, 72% seen once, with approximately 2% in the top ten. The sample comprised memory CD4+ T cells sorted from blood. The subset: CD45RA-negative fraction. The receptors originated from a woman between 25 and 40 years old in good health.

This CDR3 reads CASSLDPGTRARNTEAFF. The CDR3 DNA reads as TGTGCCAGCAGCTTAGATCCGGGGACGCGGGCCCGGAACACTGAAGCTTTCTTT. The chain has TRBV11-2 and TRBJ1-1; D may be TRBD1 (5 bases). The germline gives CDR1 SGHAT, CDR2 FQNNGV. Trimming stripped 0 bases from V and 1 base from J, with 18 bases between. The CDR3 has 18 residues.

The genes are TRBV28 and TRBJ1-5; D uncertain. The CDR3 runs to 17 residues. The germline V and J ends were trimmed by 1 base and 4 bases, with 17 bases remaining between them. CDR1 is MDHEN and CDR2 is SYDVKM in the germline V gene. CDR3 region: CASSLSYVRQRNQPQHF. As DNA, the CDR3 is TGTGCCAGCAGTTTATCTTACGTTCGGCAGAGGAATCAGCCCCAGCATTTT.